The 10 T cell receptor beta chains below all came from one sample that was sequenced in a study of regulatory T cells in long-lasting Graves disease. To make TCR beta libraries, researchers used iRepertoire HTBI primers and Arm-PCR of CDR3 regions. Using its own MiXCR run on the multiplex PCR reads, TCRdb lists one record per CDR3 protein. The table has under 250,000 distinct CDR3 sequences, about 19% seen once. The sample's time point: newly diagnosed GD, antithyroid drugs for less than 3 months. Researchers made the TCR library from RNA that was extracted from PBMCs. The same sample was also studied in work on T cells in Graves' hyperthyroidism and ophthalmopathy.

This material consisted of peripheral blood mononuclear cells (PBMCs), taken at new diagnosis, from a patient treated with antithyroid drugs. These receptors were collected from a woman aged 25-40 years with Graves disease.

Concerning this clonotype: One base away lies a much larger clone, so this may be a sequencing read error. The chain links TRBV13 to TRBJ2-5, with 7 bases identical to TRBD2. CDR1 PRHDT and CDR2 FYEKMQ come from the germline V gene (reference sequence). The CDR3 length is 17 residues. The ends lost 5 bases at V and 7 bases at J; junction bases unmatched: 19. This CDR3 reads CASSLPDRTFRGVTQYF. CDR3 sequence (DNA): TGTGCCAGCAGCCTCCCCGATCGGACCTTTCGGGGGGTGACCCAGTACTTC.

This clonotype appeared many times. The rearrangement links TRBV12-3 or TRBV12-4 to TRBJ1-4; 7 bases agree with TRBD1. The CDR3 spans 15 residues. V lost 3 bases and J lost 5; bases outside the gene matches: 6. The CDR3 loop reads CASSFGGGPNEKLFF. As DNA, the CDR3 is TGTGCCAGCAGTTTTGGAGGGGGCCCCAATGAAAAACTGTTTTTT.

As regards this clonotype: This may come from a read error, since a much larger clone is one base off. This rearrangement joins TRBV28 to TRBJ2-5; the D gene could be TRBD1 or TRBD2 (6 bases each). Per germline, CDR1 MDHEN and CDR2 SYDVKM. The CDR3 is 15 amino acids. CDR3 in DNA: TGTGTCAGCCGGGCGGGACAAAGCCTCCAAGAGACCCAGTACTTC. This codes for CVSRAGQSLQETQYF. The entire variable domain, with the rest obtained from reference TRBV28 and TRBJ2-5, is as follows: DVKVTQSSRYLVKRTGEKVFLECVQDMDHENMFWYRQDPGLGLRLIYFSYDVKMKEKGDIPEGYSVSREKKERFSLILESASTNQTSMYLCVSRAGQSLQETQYFGPGTRLLVL.

At least ten counts were recorded for this clonotype. The chain joins TRBV20-1 to TRBJ1-2; D is possibly TRBD1 (5 bases). Germline loops: CDR1 DFQATT, CDR2 SNEGSKA (reference sequence). The ends were cut back, 6 bases at V and 2 bases at J, with 16 bases in the middle. The CDR3 is 14 amino acids. The CDR3 reads CSARVEGTNYGYTF. The CDR3 nucleotides are TGCAGTGCCAGGGTTGAGGGAACGAACTATGGCTACACCTTC.

This clonotype was seen a few times. This may come from a read error, since a much larger clone is one base off. CDR3 amino acids: CASSQDTSYNSPLHF. In nucleotides, the CDR3 is TGTGCCAGCAGCCAGGACACCTCCTATAATTCACCCCTCCACTTT. The chain is built from TRBV7-2 and TRBJ1-6, with D perhaps TRBD1 (5 bases). CDR3 length: 15 amino acids. V was pared by 5 bases and J by 0 bases, with 8 bases between. The germline gives CDR1 SGHTA, CDR2 FQGNSA.

This clonotype showed up many times. V and J are TRBV2 and TRBJ1-2; no firm D call. The CDR3 totals 14 residues. V was shortened by 7 bases and J by 8 bases, with 20 bases between the two germline ends. Germline V CDR1 and CDR2: SNHLY, FYNNEI. The CDR3 DNA follows: TGTGCCAGCATCGGGTCTCCTTTCGGGGAGGGCTACACCTTC. Translating it yields CASIGSPFGEGYTF.

The chain combines TRBV11-2 with TRBJ1-5, with 9 positions matching TRBD1. CDR3 length equals 16 residues. The germline CDR1 and CDR2 sequences are SGHAT and FQNNGV. J gave up 4 bases and V 5 bases, and 9 bases lay outside the gene matches. The CDR3 DNA sequence: TGTGCCAGCAGCCCTGGGACAGGGAGCAGTAATCAGCCCCAGCATTTT. It codes for CASSPGTGSSNQPQHF.

The chain combines TRBV2 with TRBJ2-7; TRBD2 matches 10 bases. Per the germline V gene, CDR1 is SNHLY and CDR2 is FYNNEI. The CDR3 length is 15 residues. After removal of 3 bases from V and 4 bases from J, the junction contained 6 bases not matched to a gene. CDR3 sequence reads: CASSEWLAGVYEQYF. DNA of the CDR3: TGTGCCAGCAGTGAGTGGCTAGCGGGAGTGTACGAGCAGTACTTC.

This clonotype was counted many times. This chain uses TRBV28 with TRBJ2-7; 8 bases are a match to TRBD1. The CDR3 has 14 residues. Trimming removed 6 bases from V and 6 bases from J; junction bases left unmatched: 10. Germline values: CDR1 MDHEN, CDR2 SYDVKM. As DNA, the CDR3 is TGTGCCAGCAGATCAAGGACAGGGCCCGGCGAGCAGTACTTC. Protein product: CASRSRTGPGEQYF. The full variable domain, in which reference TRBV28 and TRBJ2-7 provide the parts outside the CDR3, is DVKVTQSSRYLVKRTGEKVFLECVQDMDHENMFWYRQDPGLGLRLIYFSYDVKMKEKGDIPEGYSVSREKKERFSLILESASTNQTSMYLCASRSRTGPGEQYFGPGTRLTVT.

This clonotype was detected ten times or more. This chain uses TRBV20-1 with TRBJ2-4, with 8 bases lining up with TRBD2. The V segment lost 3 bases and the J segment 0 bases; nucleotides outside the gene matches: 10. The CDR3 spans 17 residues. The germline gives CDR1 DFQATT, CDR2 SNEGSKA (reference sequence). The CDR3 DNA sequence: TGCAGTGCTAGCCCAGCGGGAGATTCCCTAGCCAAAAACATTCAGTACTTC. Its translation is CSASPAGDSLAKNIQYF.